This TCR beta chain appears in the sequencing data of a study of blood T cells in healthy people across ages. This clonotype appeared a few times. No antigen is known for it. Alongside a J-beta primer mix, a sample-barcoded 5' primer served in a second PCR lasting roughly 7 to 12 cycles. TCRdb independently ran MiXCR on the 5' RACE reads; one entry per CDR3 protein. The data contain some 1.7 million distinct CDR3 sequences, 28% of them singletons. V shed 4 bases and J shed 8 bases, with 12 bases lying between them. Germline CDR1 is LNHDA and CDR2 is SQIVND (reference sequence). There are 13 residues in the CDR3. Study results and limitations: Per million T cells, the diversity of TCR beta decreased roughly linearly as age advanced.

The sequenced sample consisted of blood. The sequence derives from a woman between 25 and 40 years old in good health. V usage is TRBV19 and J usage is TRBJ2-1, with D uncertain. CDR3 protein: CASSRPGVDEQFF. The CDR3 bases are TGTGCCAGTAGTAGGCCAGGCGTGGATGAGCAGTTCTTC.